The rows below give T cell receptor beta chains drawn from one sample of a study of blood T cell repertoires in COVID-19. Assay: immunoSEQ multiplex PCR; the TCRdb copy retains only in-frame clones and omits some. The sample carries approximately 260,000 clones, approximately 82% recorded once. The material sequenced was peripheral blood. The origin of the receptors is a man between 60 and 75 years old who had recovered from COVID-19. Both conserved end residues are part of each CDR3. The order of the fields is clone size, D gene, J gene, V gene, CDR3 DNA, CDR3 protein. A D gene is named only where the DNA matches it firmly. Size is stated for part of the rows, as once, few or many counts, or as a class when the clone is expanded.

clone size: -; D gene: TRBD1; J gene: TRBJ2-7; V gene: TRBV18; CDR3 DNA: TGTGCCAGCTCACAGGCCGTGGGGACAGGTGTTTGGGCTTACGAGCAGTACTTC; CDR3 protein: CASSQAVGTGVWAYEQYF
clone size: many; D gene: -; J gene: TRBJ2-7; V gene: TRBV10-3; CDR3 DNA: TGTGCCATCAGTGAGAACGGTTACGAGCAGTACTTC; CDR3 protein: CAISENGYEQYF
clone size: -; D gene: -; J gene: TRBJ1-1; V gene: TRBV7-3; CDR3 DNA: TGTGCCAGCAGATTATCCCCCACCCCCGGGAACACTGAAGCTTTCTTT; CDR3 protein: CASRLSPTPGNTEAFF
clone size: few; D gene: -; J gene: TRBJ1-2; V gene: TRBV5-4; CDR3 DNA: TGTGCCAGCAGCTCCATGGGGGGGGACTATGGCTACACCTTC; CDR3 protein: CASSSMGGDYGYTF
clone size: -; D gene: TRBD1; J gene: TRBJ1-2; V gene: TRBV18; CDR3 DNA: TGTGCCAGCTCACAATCGACAAACCCCCTGGCGGGACAGGGGCGATATGGCTACACCTTC; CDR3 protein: CASSQSTNPLAGQGRYGYTF
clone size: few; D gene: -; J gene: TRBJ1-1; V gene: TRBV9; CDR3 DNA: TGTGCCAGCAGCCCCACGACAGGACGGAACACTGAAGCTTTCTTT; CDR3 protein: CASSPTTGRNTEAFF
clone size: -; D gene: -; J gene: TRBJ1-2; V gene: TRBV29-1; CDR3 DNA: TGCAGCGTTGAGCAGTATGGCTACACCTTC; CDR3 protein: CSVEQYGYTF
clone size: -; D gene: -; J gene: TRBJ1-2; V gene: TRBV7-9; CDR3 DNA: TGTGCCAGCAGCTTAATGCAGGGAACAGGGGGCTACACCTTC; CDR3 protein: CASSLMQGTGGYTF
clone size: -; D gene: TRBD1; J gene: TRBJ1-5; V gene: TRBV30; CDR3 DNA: TGTGCCTGGAGTGGTGGACAGGGGGGGCAGCCCCAGCATTTT; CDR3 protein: CAWSGGQGGQPQHF
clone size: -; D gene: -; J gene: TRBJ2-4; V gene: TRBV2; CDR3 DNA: TGTGCCAGCAGCGCAACACAAGATTTAGCCAAAAACATTCAGTACTTC; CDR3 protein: CASSATQDLAKNIQYF
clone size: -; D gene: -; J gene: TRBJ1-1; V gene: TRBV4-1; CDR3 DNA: TGCGCCAGCAGCCTCAGGGTCCACACTGAAGCTTTCTTT; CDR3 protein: CASSLRVHTEAFF
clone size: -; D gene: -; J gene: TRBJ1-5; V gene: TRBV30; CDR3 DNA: TGTGCCTGGAGTGTAGGGACTACCCTCAATCAGCCCCAGCATTTT; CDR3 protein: CAWSVGTTLNQPQHF
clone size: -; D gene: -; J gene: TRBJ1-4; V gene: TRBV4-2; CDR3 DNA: TGTGCCAGCAGTCGGGAGGCAACTAATGAAAAACTGTTTTTT; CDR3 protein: CASSREATNEKLFF
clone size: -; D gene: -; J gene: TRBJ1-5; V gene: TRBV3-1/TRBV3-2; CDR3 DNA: TGTGCCAGCAGCCAAGATGCAAGCTGGAGTCAGCCCCAGCATTTT; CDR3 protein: CASSQDASWSQPQHF
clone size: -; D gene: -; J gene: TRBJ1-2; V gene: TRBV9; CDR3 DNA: TGTGCCAGCAGCGTAGCGCCGGGGGTGGGGTATGGCTACACCTTC; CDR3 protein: CASSVAPGVGYGYTF
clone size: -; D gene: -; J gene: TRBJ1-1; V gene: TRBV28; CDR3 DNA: TGTGCCAGCAGTGTGGGGAGGGAGACTGAAGCTTTCTTT; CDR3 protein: CASSVGRETEAFF
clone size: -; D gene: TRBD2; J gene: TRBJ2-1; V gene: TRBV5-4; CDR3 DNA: TGTGCCAGCAGCTTACCTGGGGGGGGGCAGTTCTTC; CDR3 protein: CASSLPGGGQFF
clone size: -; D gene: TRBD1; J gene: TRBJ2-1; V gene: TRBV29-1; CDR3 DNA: TGCAGCGTCCGACCGGACAGGTTCAATGAGCAGTTCTTC; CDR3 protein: CSVRPDRFNEQFF